This T cell receptor (beta chain) was captured in a study of blood T cell repertoires in COVID-19. V shed 11 bases and J shed 0 bases, with 13 bases lying between them. CDR1 and CDR2 from the germline V gene are SNHLY and FYNNEI. This CDR3 is built from 13 residues. Profiling relied on immunoSEQ multiplex PCR, and the TCRdb table lists in-frame clones only, not all of them. Of a few hundred thousand clones listed, 65% to 90% are singletons. Seattle patients were enrolled while actively infected and followed longitudinally. The sequence was collected from a woman in her sixties with COVID-19, enrolled during active disease. V is TRBV2 and J is TRBJ1-2; maybe TRBD1 (6 bases). Source material: peripheral blood. CDR3 in amino acids: CAGTGFTNYGYTF. CDR3 sequence (DNA): TGTGCCGGCACAGGGTTCACTAACTATGGCTACACCTTC. The entire variable domain, with the rest obtained from reference TRBV2 and TRBJ1-2, is as follows: EPEVTQTPSHQVTQMGQEVILRCVPISNHLYFYWYRQILGQKVEFLVSFYNNEISEKSEIFDDQFSVERPDGSNFTLKIRSTKLEDSAMYFCAGTGFTNYGYTFGSGTRLTVV.